These 19 T cell receptor beta chains came from one sample sequenced in a study of CD8+CD57+ T cells in acquired aplastic anemia. TCR beta VDJ and CDR3 profiles were obtained from a genomic DNA template. MiXCR was run by TCRdb on the reads, yielding one entry per CDR3 protein. This table has 200,000 to 250,000 distinct CDR3 sequences, approximately 60% appearing once. Individuals selected for sequencing had exhibited CD8+CD57+ cell expansion on flow cytometry. The material sequenced was sorted CD4+, CD8+, or CD8+CD57+ T cells (not recorded which) from PBMCs. Receptor source: a human donor with aplastic anemia.

The J gene is TRBJ2-1, the V gene TRBV15; the D gene could be TRBD1 or TRBD2 (5 bases each). CDR1 is LNHNV and CDR2 is YYDKDF in the germline V gene (reference sequence). Deletions cut 3 bases from V and 7 bases from J, with 22 bases between. CDR3 length equals 17 residues. CDR3 loop: CATSSLAAQGVPNEQFF. CDR3 DNA sequence: TGTGCCACCAGCAGCTTGGCCGCCCAGGGAGTCCCAAATGAGCAGTTCTTC.

The chain has TRBV10-3 and TRBJ2-7; 7 nucleotides line up with TRBD1. The V gene end was trimmed by 6 bases and the J gene end by 3 bases; junction bases not matched to a gene: 2. CDR3 length equals 12 residues. CDR1 is ENHRY and CDR2 is SYGVKD in the germline V gene. Here the CDR3 DNA reads TGTGCCATCAGCGGGACAGACTACGAGCAGTACTTC. Its protein product is CAISGTDYEQYF.

In this sample, this clonotype turned up a few times. The chain couples TRBV15 to TRBJ2-7; 8 bases are shared with TRBD2. Germline trimming cut 0 bases from V and 2 bases from J; bases unmatched to any gene: 0. The CDR3 is 14 amino acids. Germline lookup yields CDR1 LNHNV and CDR2 YYDKDF (reference sequence). For the CDR3, the DNA is TGTGCCACCAGCAGAGAACTAGCGGCCTACGAGCAGTACTTC. It codes for CATSRELAAYEQYF. Full variable domain (outside the CDR3, taken from reference TRBV15 and TRBJ2-7): DAMVIQNPRYQVTQFGKPVTLSCSQTLNHNVMYWYQQKSSQAPKLLFHYYDKDFNNEADTPDNFQSRRPNTSFCFLDIRSPGLGDTAMYLCATSRELAAYEQYFGPGTRLTVT.

The chain couples TRBV24-1 to TRBJ1-1, with D unclear. Germline CDR1 KGHDR, CDR2 SFDVKD. The CDR3 contains 12 residues. With 3 bases removed from V and 3 bases from J, the gap between germline ends came to 4 bases. CDR3 protein: CATSDVDTEAFF. DNA of the CDR3: TGTGCCACCAGTGATGTAGACACTGAAGCTTTCTTT.

The V gene is TRBV29-1, the J gene TRBJ1-5; TRBD1 might be the D (5 bases). CDR3 size: 14 residues. V lost 4 bases and J 2 bases, leaving 12 bases between the germline ends. The germline V gene encodes CDR1 SQVTM and CDR2 ANQGSEA. The DNA for the CDR3 is TGCAGCGTTGGCTCCCTGGGGGGCAATCAGCCCCAGCATTTT. It codes for CSVGSLGGNQPQHF.

The V and J genes are TRBV7-8 and TRBJ2-5; D is perhaps TRBD2 (5 bases). The CDR3 is 16 residues long. Germline-derived CDR1 and CDR2 are SGHVS and FQNEAQ. Trimming removed 2 bases from V and 1 base from J, with 14 bases in between. The CDR3 DNA reads as TGTGCCAGCAGCTTAAGCCCCGGGGTGCTCCAAGAGACCCAGTACTTC. Translating gives CASSLSPGVLQETQYF.

The chain couples TRBV24-1 to TRBJ2-5; 12 bases align to TRBD2. Germline CDR1 and CDR2: KGHDR and SFDVKD. V lost 2 bases, J lost 4 bases, and 7 bases stayed unmatched. CDR3 length: 17 residues. In DNA form, the CDR3 reads TGTGCCACCAGTGATTCCCGGCTAGCGGGAGGGGGAGAGACCCAGTACTTC. Encoded protein: CATSDSRLAGGGETQYF.

Here the CDR3 reads CSVRGTVQETQYF. CDR3 coding DNA: TGCAGTGTCCGGGGGACAGTCCAAGAGACCCAGTACTTC. The gene calls are TRBV20-1 and TRBJ2-5, with TRBD1 as a possible D gene (7 bases). Germline lookup yields CDR1 DFQATT and CDR2 SNEGSKA (reference sequence). The CDR3 runs to 13 residues. The V end lost 7 bases, the J end lost 1 base, and 13 bases lay between the germline ends.

The chain has TRBV19 and TRBJ1-1; D uncertain. The CDR3 runs to 13 residues. Germline values: CDR1 LNHDA, CDR2 SQIVND (reference sequence). V lost 3 bases to trimming and J lost 5 bases, with 10 bases between them. This CDR3 reads CASSIRGGTEAFF. As DNA, the CDR3 is TGTGCCAGTAGTATCCGGGGTGGGACTGAAGCTTTCTTT.

This clonotype was picked up a small number of times. CDR3 loop: CASSLTGRDFLNTEAFF. Written as DNA, the CDR3 is TGTGCCAGCAGCTTAACGGGGAGGGACTTCTTGAACACTGAAGCTTTCTTT. The chain employs TRBV7-3 and TRBJ1-1, with D tentatively TRBD1 (5 bases). The CDR3 has 17 residues. Germline CDR1 and CDR2: SGHTA and FQGTGA. The V and J ends lost 0 bases and 0 bases respectively, with 14 bases between them.

CDR3 in amino acids: CATSGAPRTQYF. CDR3 in DNA: TGTGCCACCAGTGGGGCACCTAGGACCCAGTACTTC. The chain joins TRBV24-1 to TRBJ2-5, with D unclear. The length of the CDR3 is 12 residues. CDR1 is KGHDR, CDR2 SFDVKD, per germline. V was clipped by 5 bases and J by 7 bases, with 10 bases between them.

The chain recombines TRBV9 with TRBJ2-7, with D hard to call. V gave up 4 bases and J gave up 6 bases, with 11 bases separating them. The CDR3 is 12 amino acids. CDR1 and CDR2 from the germline V gene are SGDLS and YYNGEE. The CDR3 loop is CASSQGKGEQYF. DNA of the CDR3: TGTGCCAGCAGCCAAGGGAAAGGCGAGCAGTACTTC.

V and J are TRBV19 and TRBJ1-1; D possibly corresponds to TRBD1 (6 bases). CDR1 is LNHDA, CDR2 SQIVND, per germline (reference sequence). V was pared by 1 base and J by 1 base, with 10 bases between. The CDR3 contains 15 residues. DNA of the CDR3: TGTGCCAGTAGTATAGGAGTACAGGGGAACACTGAAGCTTTCTTT. This sequence encodes CASSIGVQGNTEAFF.

This clonotype was observed a single time. This chain connects TRBV4-3 to TRBJ2-1; tentatively, D is TRBD1 (5 bases). This CDR3 region has 16 residues. Germline V CDR1 and CDR2: LGHNA, YSLEER. Deletions cut 0 bases from V and 4 bases from J, with 13 bases between. The DNA for the CDR3 is TGCGCCAGCAGCCAAGAGCTCGACAGCAATTACAATGAGCAGTTCTTC. It yields the protein CASSQELDSNYNEQFF.

The chain employs TRBV7-9 and TRBJ1-1, with D unclear. With 6 bases removed from V and 1 base from J, the gap between germline ends came to 12 bases. The CDR3 contains 14 residues. CDR1 SEHNR and CDR2 FQNEAQ come from the germline V gene (reference sequence). CDR3 nucleotides: TGTGCCAGCAGGCTGATGGGCGCGAACACTGAAGCTTTCTTT. Protein: CASRLMGANTEAFF.

The CDR3 nucleotides read TGCGCCAGCAGCTTGAACGGGAACCTAGAAGCTTTCTTT. It encodes CASSLNGNLEAFF. The chain joins TRBV5-1 to TRBJ1-1, with D unresolved. Germline CDR1 reads SGHRS; CDR2 reads YFSETQ. The V gene lost 1 base and the J gene lost 8 bases, with 12 bases spanning the gap. The CDR3 covers 13 residues.

The chain combines TRBV7-2 with TRBJ2-7; TRBD2 matches 15 bases. The ends lost 5 bases at V and 0 bases at J; junction bases unmatched: 8. Looked up from germline, CDR1 is SGHTA and CDR2 is FQGNSA. The CDR3 runs to 18 residues. This CDR3 is CASSRGLAGGLSSYEQYF. The CDR3 nucleotides read TGTGCCAGCAGCCGGGGACTAGCGGGGGGATTGAGCTCCTACGAGCAGTACTTC.

The sample holds a few counts of this clonotype. The chain employs TRBV20-1 and TRBJ2-7, with D perhaps matching TRBD1 or TRBD2 (5 bases each). The V end was cut by 0 bases, the J end by 2 bases, with 11 bases between. This CDR3 comprises 14 residues. Looked up from germline, CDR1 is DFQATT and CDR2 is SNEGSKA (reference sequence). CDR3 in DNA: TGCAGTGCTAGAGATAGGGACCATGCCTACGAGCAGTACTTC. Its translation is CSARDRDHAYEQYF.

The rearrangement links TRBV9 to TRBJ2-5; TRBD2 agrees at 14 bases. The CDR3 length is 16 residues. CDR1 is SGDLS and CDR2 is YYNGEE in the germline V gene. V dropped 4 bases and J dropped 4; count of bases not matched to a gene: 6. This chain's CDR3 is CASSPSGLAGGETQYF. The CDR3 bases are TGTGCCAGCAGCCCGTCAGGACTAGCGGGAGGAGAGACCCAGTACTTC.